The 14 T cell receptor beta chains reported below all come from one sample, sequenced in a study of T cell responses to AZD1222 COVID-19 vaccine (dated by TCRdb to the early 2020s). The time point label corresponds to: about 28 days (+/-7) after the second vaccine dose. Library creation used the immunoSEQ multiplex PCR assay. TCRdb carries this immuneACCESS record with in-frame sequences only. Its versions omit some clonotypes, under half of them owing to an unresolved V gene in the studies checked, with the rest unexplained. The sample has 90,000 or so clones on record, around nine tenths of them singletons. The top ten hold roughly 5% of the sample. This specimen consisted of peripheral blood, obtained 28 days after the second AZD1222 dose. The receptors shown here come from an adult who received the AZD1222 COVID-19 vaccine.

J is TRBJ1-2 and V is TRBV19; 7 nucleotides align to TRBD1. The CDR3 contains 14 residues. Germline V lookup: CDR1 LNHDA, CDR2 SQIVND (reference sequence). Trimming removed 7 bases from V and 2 bases from J; junction bases left unmatched: 7. The CDR3 here is CASTLTGDNYGYTF. The CDR3 DNA follows: TGTGCCAGTACCCTAACAGGGGACAACTATGGCTACACCTTC.

The J gene is TRBJ1-2, the V gene TRBV7-9, with D possibly TRBD1 on 5 matching bases. The V and J ends lost 2 bases and 3 bases respectively, with 10 bases between them. The CDR3 extends over 14 amino acids. The germline gives CDR1 SEHNR, CDR2 FQNEAQ (reference sequence). The CDR3 DNA is TGTGCCAGCAGCTTACCAGGGTGGTACTATGGCTACACCTTC. Translated: CASSLPGWYYGYTF.

This chain uses TRBV20-1 with TRBJ1-5, with no clear D. The CDR3 has 13 residues. Per the germline V gene, CDR1 is DFQATT and CDR2 is SNEGSKA (reference sequence). V was pared by 3 bases and J by 0 bases, with 6 bases between. The chain's CDR3 is CSASSDSNQPQHF. The CDR3, as DNA: TGCAGTGCTAGTTCAGATAGCAATCAGCCCCAGCATTTT.

This clone was seen once. This chain joins TRBV28 and TRBJ1-2; perhaps TRBD1 as D (5 bases). CDR3 size: 15 residues. CDR1 is MDHEN and CDR2 is SYDVKM in the germline V gene. Between the trimmed V and J ends, which lost 5 bases and 1 base, there was a span of 14 bases. In DNA form, the CDR3 reads TGTGCCAGCAGTCCCCGCGGGACTTATAACTATGGCTACACCTTC. It is translated as CASSPRGTYNYGYTF.

The rearrangement uses TRBV5-1 and TRBJ2-2, with D tentatively TRBD1 (5 bases). CDR3 length: 15 amino acids. Germline values: CDR1 SGHRS, CDR2 YFSETQ. Deletions cut 2 bases from V and 2 bases from J, with 10 bases between. The CDR3 sequence: CASSFGHSNTGELFF. In DNA form, the CDR3 reads TGCGCCAGCAGCTTTGGACACAGCAACACCGGGGAGCTGTTTTTT.

The gene calls are TRBV30 and TRBJ2-5; 9 nucleotides match TRBD1. V gave up 0 bases and J gave up 4 bases; unmatched junction bases: 0. Germline lookup yields CDR1 GTSNPN and CDR2 SVGIG (reference sequence). The CDR3 is made up of 13 amino acids. The CDR3 DNA follows: TGTGCCTGGAGTGTACAGGGGGCAGAGACCCAGTACTTC. Amino acids: CAWSVQGAETQYF.

This chain uses TRBV9 with TRBJ1-2; 8 positions match TRBD1. The CDR3 contains 16 residues. Germline values: CDR1 SGDLS, CDR2 YYNGEE. V shed 4 bases and J 8 bases; nucleotides not matched to a gene: 16. CDR3 bases: TGTGCCAGCAGCCCGACGGCAGGGGGCTTTACCTTGGGCTACACCTTC. Its protein is CASSPTAGGFTLGYTF.

The rearrangement links TRBV29-1 to TRBJ2-1, with 9 bases aligning to TRBD2. The trim removed 7 bases at V and 2 bases at J, leaving 12 bases unmatched. The CDR3 sequence is 16 residues long. Germline V lookup: CDR1 SQVTM, CDR2 ANQGSEA. CDR3 DNA sequence: TGCAGCGCAGAAACTGCTGAGCGGGGGGCCTACAATGAGCAGTTCTTC. Amino acid sequence: CSAETAERGAYNEQFF.

The genes are TRBV21-1 and TRBJ2-7; TRBD1 was called by the table and not checked on the DNA. TRBV21-1 is a pseudogene segment. There are 12 residues in the CDR3. Here the CDR3 reads CASSTRQGEQYF. The CDR3 bases are TGTGCCAGCAGCACCAGACAGGGGGAGCAGTACTTC.

In the case of this clone: Other nucleotide sequences in the sample specify the same CDR3. This sequence joins TRBV18 and TRBJ1-1; D is undetermined. The length of the CDR3 is 12 residues. Germline CDR1 KGHSH, CDR2 LQKENI. The germline V and J ends were trimmed by 1 base and 4 bases, with 4 bases remaining between them. This CDR3 is CASSPRVTEAFF. In DNA, the CDR3 is TGTGCCAGCTCACCACGCGTCACTGAAGCTTTCTTT. Based on the CDR3 plus reference TRBV18 and TRBJ1-1, the full variable domain is NAGVMQNPRHLVRRRGQEARLRCSPMKGHSHVYWYRQLPEEGLKFMVYLQKENIIDESGMPKERFSAEFPKEGPSILRIQQVVRGDSAAYFCASSPRVTEAFFGQGTRLTVV.

The chain has TRBV18 and TRBJ1-1; D is ambiguous. Per the germline V gene, CDR1 is KGHSH and CDR2 is LQKENI. The CDR3 sequence is 15 residues long. V was pared by 6 bases and J by 0 bases, with 14 bases between. CDR3 nucleotide sequence: TGTGCCAGCTCGCTTGGAACAGCGGTGAACACTGAAGCTTTCTTT. Translation gives CASSLGTAVNTEAFF.

This clone was detected only a few times. V gene TRBV7-2 combines with J gene TRBJ2-3, with D maybe TRBD2 (5 bases). The CDR3 covers 13 residues. The V and J ends lost 7 bases and 4 bases respectively, with 12 bases between them. CDR1 SGHTA and CDR2 FQGNSA come from the germline V gene. The CDR3 DNA reads TGTGCCAGCAAGAGGGTTTTCGCAGATACGCAGTATTTT. This sequence encodes CASKRVFADTQYF.

The chain joins TRBV5-5 to TRBJ2-7; TRBD1 is a possible D gene (5 bases). The CDR3 loop spans 13 amino acids. Between the trimmed V and J ends, which lost 4 bases and 2 bases, there was a span of 10 bases. Germline V gene sequence: CDR1 SGHKS, CDR2 YYEKEE (reference sequence). CDR3 DNA: TGTGCCAGCAGCCCCAGGGTTACCTACGAGCAGTACTTC. Amino acid sequence: CASSPRVTYEQYF.

J is TRBJ1-1 and V is TRBV30; D is unclear. The CDR3 is 11 amino acids. Germline V gene lookup returns CDR1 GTSNPN and CDR2 SVGIG (reference sequence). V lost 0 bases, J lost 14 bases, and 13 bases lay in between. This CDR3 reads CAWSVSRAAFF. The CDR3 DNA is TGTGCCTGGAGTGTTTCTCGGGCGGCGTTCTTT.